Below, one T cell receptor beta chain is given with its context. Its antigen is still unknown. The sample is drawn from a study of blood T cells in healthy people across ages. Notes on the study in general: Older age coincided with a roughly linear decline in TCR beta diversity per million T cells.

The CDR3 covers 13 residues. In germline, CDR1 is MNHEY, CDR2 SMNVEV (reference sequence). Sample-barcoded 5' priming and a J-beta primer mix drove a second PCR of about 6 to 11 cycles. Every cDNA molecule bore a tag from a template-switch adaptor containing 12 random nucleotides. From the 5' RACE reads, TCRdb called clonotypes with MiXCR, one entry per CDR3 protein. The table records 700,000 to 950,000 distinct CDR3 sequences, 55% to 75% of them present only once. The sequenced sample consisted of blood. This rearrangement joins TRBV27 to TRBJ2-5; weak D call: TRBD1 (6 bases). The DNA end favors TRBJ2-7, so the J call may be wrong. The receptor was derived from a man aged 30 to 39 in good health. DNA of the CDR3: TGTGCCAGCAGCCTGACAGGTCCCAACGAGCAGTACTTC. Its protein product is CASSLTGPNEQYF.